Each of the 25 T cell receptor beta chains below was sequenced from the same sample in a study of cytotoxic CD8 clonotypes in ibrutinib-treated CLL. The data were produced by immunoSEQ multiplex PCR, yet TCRdb's version contains in-frame clones alone and is incomplete. Among a few hundred thousand clones listed, roughly 79% were seen once. The material was PBMCs, obtained before ibrutinib treatment. Receptors were obtained from a human donor with chronic lymphocytic leukemia.

The rearrangement uses TRBV10-3 and TRBJ2-7, with a weak D call TRBD1 (6 bases). V lost 7 bases and J lost 0, with 13 bases in between. The CDR3 extends over 14 amino acids. Per germline, CDR1 ENHRY and CDR2 SYGVKD. The CDR3 is CAITRDTLSYEQYF. The CDR3 DNA sequence: TGTGCCATCACCCGGGACACTCTCTCCTACGAGCAGTACTTC.

This clone is a singleton in its sample. This sequence joins TRBV27 and TRBJ2-2; D ambiguous. With 6 bases removed from V and 1 base from J, the gap between germline ends came to 9 bases. Germline assignment: CDR1 MNHEY and CDR2 SMNVEV (reference sequence). The CDR3 has 14 amino acids. As DNA, the CDR3 is TGTGCCAGCAGAGGGTGGGAGAACACCGGGGAGCTGTTTTTT. As protein: CASRGWENTGELFF.

J is TRBJ1-1 and V is TRBV30; no clear D. There are 14 residues in the CDR3. V lost 4 bases, J lost 2 bases, and 14 bases lay in between. CDR1 and CDR2 (germline): GTSNPN, SVGIG (reference sequence). CDR3 nucleotides: TGTGCCTGGACCCAACGCTGGGAAAACACTGAAGCTTTCTTT. Translating it yields CAWTQRWENTEAFF.

There are a few counts of this clone. The chain joins TRBV27 to TRBJ2-7; either TRBD1 or TRBD2 may fit D (5 bases each). Germline V gene lookup returns CDR1 MNHEY and CDR2 SMNVEV (reference sequence). V was cut by 2 bases and J by 2 bases, with 10 bases left in between. The CDR3 covers 14 residues. The CDR3 spells CASSLRWDAYEQYF. CDR3 in DNA: TGTGCCAGCAGTTTAAGATGGGACGCCTACGAGCAGTACTTC.

CDR3 amino acids: CASSESGVNEQFF. CDR3 DNA sequence: TGCGCCAGCAGTGAGTCGGGAGTCAATGAGCAGTTCTTC. The chain combines TRBV10-1 with TRBJ2-1, with D perhaps matching TRBD2 (5 bases). The V end was cut by 0 bases, the J end by 6 bases, with 6 bases between. This CDR3 has 13 residues. Germline V gene sequence: CDR1 WNHNN, CDR2 SYGVQD (reference sequence).

This chain uses TRBV10-3 with TRBJ2-7; no definite D call. Trimming shortened V by 3 bases and J by 2 bases, and 11 bases separated the two germline ends. The CDR3 runs 14 residues. Per the germline V gene, CDR1 is ENHRY and CDR2 is SYGVKD. CDR3 DNA sequence: TGTGCCATCAGTGACTCCGTTGGACCCTACGAGCAGTACTTC. Amino acid sequence: CAISDSVGPYEQYF.

This chain connects TRBV7-6 to TRBJ2-7, with TRBD2 identical over 11 bases. In germline, CDR1 is SGHVS, CDR2 FNYEAQ. With V trimmed by 5 bases and J by 0 bases, 6 bases remained unmatched. The CDR3 is 16 amino acids. The CDR3 DNA is TGTGCCAGCAGCCAATTAGCGGGAGGGCCCTCCTACGAGCAGTACTTC. It translates to CASSQLAGGPSYEQYF.

The chain links TRBV27 to TRBJ2-4; 10 bases agree with TRBD1. CDR1 is MNHEY and CDR2 is SMNVEV in the germline V gene (reference sequence). This CDR3 contains 17 residues. With V trimmed by 4 bases and J by 0 bases, 6 bases remained unmatched. The CDR3 DNA is TGTGCCAGCAGTTCCACCGGGACAGGGGTAGCCAAAAACATTCAGTACTTC. It translates to CASSSTGTGVAKNIQYF.

This clone has only a few counts. The J gene is TRBJ2-7, the V gene TRBV6-1; possibly TRBD1 or TRBD2 for D (5 bases each). Per germline, CDR1 MNHNS and CDR2 SASEGT. Trimming left V 0 bases short and J 10 bases short, with 16 bases between. The CDR3 has 14 residues. The CDR3 sequence is CASSEALQGRDQYF. The CDR3 nucleotides are TGTGCCAGCAGTGAAGCGCTTCAAGGCAGGGACCAGTACTTC.

This clone was observed once. The J gene is TRBJ2-1, the V gene TRBV9; no clear D gene. In germline, CDR1 is SGDLS, CDR2 YYNGEE. CDR3 length equals 11 residues. V was pared by 4 bases and J by 9 bases, with 8 bases between. Written as DNA, the CDR3 is TGTGCCAGCAGCACGACAATTGAGCAGTTCTTC. It translates to CASSTTIEQFF.

The rearrangement links TRBV5-4 to TRBJ2-1; D may correspond to TRBD1 or TRBD2 (6 bases each). Trimming cost V 6 bases and J 10 bases, with 17 bases left between them. The CDR3 is made up of 13 amino acids. Germline V CDR1 and CDR2: SGHNT, YYREEE (reference sequence). The CDR3 protein is CASTRGLDPEQFF. Written as DNA, the CDR3 is TGTGCCAGCACCCGGGGGCTAGATCCCGAGCAGTTCTTC. The variable domain in full, with the rest retrieved from reference TRBV5-4 and TRBJ2-1, is ETGVTQSPTHLIKTRGQQVTLRCSSQSGHNTVSWYQQALGQGPQFIFQYYREEENGRGNFPPRFSGLQFPNYSSELNVNALELDDSALYLCASTRGLDPEQFFGPGTRLTVL.

V is TRBV10-1 and J is TRBJ2-2, with 7 bases lining up with TRBD2. With 6 bases clipped from V and 6 bases from J, the junction kept 22 bases outside the gene matches. The CDR3 runs to 19 residues. Germline V gene data show CDR1 as WNHNN and CDR2 as SYGVQD (reference sequence). The CDR3 protein is CASSPTLGSGLERPGELFF. The CDR3 coding sequence is TGCGCCAGCAGCCCAACCTTAGGATCCGGACTAGAAAGGCCCGGGGAGCTGTTTTTT.

This sequence joins TRBV29-1 and TRBJ1-5; 10 bases align to TRBD1. CDR1 SQVTM and CDR2 ANQGSEA come from the germline V gene. Trimming took 6 bases from V and 5 from J; bases not matched to a gene: 4. CDR3 length: 13 residues. The CDR3 loop is CSVGTGEDQPQHF. CDR3 DNA sequence: TGCAGCGTCGGGACAGGGGAAGATCAGCCCCAGCATTTT.

In nucleotides, the CDR3 is TGTGCCACCAGCAGAGGTACTAGCGGGAGTTTAAATGAGCAGTTCTTC. Translating it yields CATSRGTSGSLNEQFF. The rearrangement uses TRBV15 and TRBJ2-1, with TRBD2 matching over 11 bases. This CDR3 region has 16 residues. Trimming took 1 base from V and 7 from J; bases not matched to a gene: 6. Germline V gene sequence: CDR1 LNHNV, CDR2 YYDKDF (reference sequence).

The V call is TRBV29-1, the J call TRBJ2-5; D may be TRBD2 (5 bases). There are 12 residues in the CDR3. With 6 bases removed from V and 5 bases from J, the gap between germline ends came to 13 bases. CDR1 and CDR2 from the germline V gene are SQVTM and ANQGSEA. In DNA form, the CDR3 reads TGCAGCGTAGCAACCGGCGGGGAGACCCAGTACTTC. Translation: CSVATGGETQYF.

V is TRBV28 and J is TRBJ2-3; 12 bases are shared with TRBD2. Germline V gene lookup returns CDR1 MDHEN and CDR2 SYDVKM. This CDR3 contains 16 residues. V shed 3 bases and J 4 bases; nucleotides not matched to a gene: 5. The CDR3 region has the DNA TGTGCCAGCAGTTTCCGACTAGCGGGAGTCGCAGATACGCAGTATTTT. Translating it yields CASSFRLAGVADTQYF.

This CDR3 reads CASSFSGVFGYTF. CDR3 bases: TGTGCCAGCAGTTTTTCGGGGGTGTTTGGCTACACCTTC. V gene TRBV28 combines with J gene TRBJ1-2; D perhaps matches TRBD1 (5 bases). Germline V CDR1 and CDR2: MDHEN, SYDVKM. V was cut by 3 bases and J by 7 bases, with 12 bases left in between. CDR3 size: 13 residues.

V gene TRBV27 combines with J gene TRBJ2-1; 10 bases map to TRBD2. Per the germline V gene, CDR1 is MNHEY and CDR2 is SMNVEV (reference sequence). The CDR3 has 15 residues. J lost 8 bases, V lost 8 bases, and 12 bases had no gene match. The CDR3 bases are TGTGCCAGCGTTTTAGAGCGGGAGGGCCAGTATGAGCAGTTCTTC. The encoded protein is CASVLEREGQYEQFF.

The chain recombines TRBV4-3 with TRBJ2-7; 8 bases map to TRBD2. The germline V gene encodes CDR1 LGHNA and CDR2 YSLEER. The CDR3 sequence is 17 residues long. Trimming took 2 bases from V and 6 from J; bases not matched to a gene: 15. The CDR3 reads CASSQHGGGTRVGEQYF. In nucleotides, the CDR3 is TGCGCCAGCAGCCAACATGGGGGAGGGACTAGAGTCGGCGAGCAGTACTTC.

The CDR3, as DNA: TGTGCCAGCGGAGACATCGGGTACGAGCAGTACTTC. Residues: CASGDIGYEQYF. The chain has TRBV2 and TRBJ2-7; D not resolved. V dropped 8 bases and J dropped 4 bases, with 12 bases sitting between them. Germline V lookup: CDR1 SNHLY, CDR2 FYNNEI. The CDR3 runs to 12 residues.

This clone appeared once. Other DNA sequences of this sample code for an identical CDR3. This sequence joins TRBV5-1 and TRBJ2-7, with 10 bases identical to TRBD1. The length of the CDR3 is 16 residues. J was trimmed by 0 bases and V by 3 bases; bases with no gene match: 6. CDR1 is SGHRS and CDR2 is YFSETQ in the germline V gene. The CDR3 DNA reads TGCGCCAGCAGCTGGACAGGGGGTTTGAGCTCCTACGAGCAGTACTTC. Translated, it gives CASSWTGGLSSYEQYF.

The chain combines TRBV5-4 with TRBJ1-2, with 9 bases lining up with TRBD1. CDR3 length: 15 amino acids. V shed 4 bases and J 7 bases; nucleotides not matched to a gene: 11. CDR1 and CDR2 from the germline V gene are SGHNT and YYREEE (reference sequence). The CDR3 DNA reads TGTGCCAGCAGCACTACAACCGGGACAGGGTTTGGCTACACCTTC. Protein product: CASSTTTGTGFGYTF.

The rearrangement links TRBV30 to TRBJ2-2; possible D gene TRBD1, 5 bases. CDR1 and CDR2 from the germline V gene are GTSNPN and SVGIG (reference sequence). This CDR3 has 17 residues. The V gene lost 4 bases and the J gene lost 2 bases, with 20 bases spanning the gap. The CDR3 sequence is CAWTRTRVPDNTGELFF. The CDR3 nucleotides are TGTGCCTGGACTAGGACAAGGGTCCCCGATAACACCGGGGAGCTGTTTTTT. Complete variable domain (other parts from reference TRBV30 and TRBJ2-2): SQTIHQWPATLVQPVGSPLSLECTVEGTSNPNLYWYRQAAGRGLQLLFYSVGIGQISSEVPQNLSASRPQDRQFILSSKKLLLSDSGFYLCAWTRTRVPDNTGELFFGEGSRLTVL.

This chain joins TRBV9 and TRBJ2-1, with D maybe TRBD1 (6 bases). CDR1 and CDR2 from the germline V gene are SGDLS and YYNGEE. V lost 4 bases and J 0 bases, leaving 8 bases between the germline ends. The CDR3 spans 14 residues. The chain's CDR3 is CASSQGTSYNEQFF. The DNA for the CDR3 is TGTGCCAGCAGCCAGGGGACCTCCTACAATGAGCAGTTCTTC.

The chain has TRBV27 and TRBJ2-3, with unresolved D. Per the germline V gene, CDR1 is MNHEY and CDR2 is SMNVEV (reference sequence). The V and J ends lost 6 bases and 5 bases respectively, with 9 bases between them. The CDR3 spans 12 residues. CDR3 sequence (DNA): TGTGCCAGCAGCCTTTCCGGAGATACGCAGTATTTT. It yields the protein CASSLSGDTQYF.